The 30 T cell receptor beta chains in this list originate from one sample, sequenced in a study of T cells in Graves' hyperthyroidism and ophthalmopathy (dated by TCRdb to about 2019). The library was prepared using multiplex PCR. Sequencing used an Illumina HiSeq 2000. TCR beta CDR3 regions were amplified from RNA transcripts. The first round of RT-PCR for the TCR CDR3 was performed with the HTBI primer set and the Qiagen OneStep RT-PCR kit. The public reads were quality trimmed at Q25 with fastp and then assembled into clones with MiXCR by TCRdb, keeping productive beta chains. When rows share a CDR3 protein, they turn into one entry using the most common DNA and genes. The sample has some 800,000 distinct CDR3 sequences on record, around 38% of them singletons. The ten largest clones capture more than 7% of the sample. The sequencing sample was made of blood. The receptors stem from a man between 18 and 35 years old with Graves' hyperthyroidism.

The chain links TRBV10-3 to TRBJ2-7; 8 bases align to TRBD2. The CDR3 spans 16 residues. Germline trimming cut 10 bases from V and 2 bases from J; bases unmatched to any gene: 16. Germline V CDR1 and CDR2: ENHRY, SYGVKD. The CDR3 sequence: CASNRDSGAHPYEQYF. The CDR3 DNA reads TGTGCCAGCAACAGGGATAGCGGGGCCCATCCCTACGAGCAGTACTTC.

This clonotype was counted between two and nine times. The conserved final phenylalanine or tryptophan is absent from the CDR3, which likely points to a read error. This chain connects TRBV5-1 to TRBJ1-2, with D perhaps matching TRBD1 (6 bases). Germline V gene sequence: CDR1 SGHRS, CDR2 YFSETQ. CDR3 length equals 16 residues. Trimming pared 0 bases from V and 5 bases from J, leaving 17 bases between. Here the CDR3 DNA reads TGCGCCAGCAGCTTGGAGGGGGGCCAGCCCTCATATGGCTACACCCTC. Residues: CASSLEGGQPSYGYTL.

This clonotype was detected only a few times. As DNA, the CDR3 is TGTGCCAGCAGTTCGGGGACAGCTAAATATTCACCCCTCCACTTT. As protein: CASSSGTAKYSPLHF. The chain uses TRBV7-2 and TRBJ1-6, with 7 bases identical to TRBD1. The CDR3 sequence is 15 residues long. V shed 6 bases and J 8 bases; nucleotides not matched to a gene: 10. The germline gives CDR1 SGHTA, CDR2 FQGNSA.

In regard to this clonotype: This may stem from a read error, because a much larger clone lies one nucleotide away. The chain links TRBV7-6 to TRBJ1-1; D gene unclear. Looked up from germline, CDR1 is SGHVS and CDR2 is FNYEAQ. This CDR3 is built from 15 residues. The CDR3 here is CVSSSWGVADTEAFF. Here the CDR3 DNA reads TGTGTCAGCAGCTCCTGGGGTGTGGCGGACACTGAAGCTTTCTTT.

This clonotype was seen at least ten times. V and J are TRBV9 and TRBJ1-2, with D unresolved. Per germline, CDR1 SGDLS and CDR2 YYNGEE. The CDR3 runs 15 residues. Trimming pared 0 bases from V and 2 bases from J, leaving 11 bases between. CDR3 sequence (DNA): TGTGCCAGCAGCGTAGACGCGGCAGCCAACTATGGCTACACCTTC. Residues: CASSVDAAANYGYTF.

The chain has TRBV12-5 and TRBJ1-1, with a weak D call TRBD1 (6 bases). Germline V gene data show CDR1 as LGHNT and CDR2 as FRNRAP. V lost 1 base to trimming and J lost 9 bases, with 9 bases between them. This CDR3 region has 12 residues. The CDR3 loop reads CASGLGRDKAFF. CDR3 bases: TGTGCTAGTGGTTTGGGACGGGACAAAGCTTTCTTT.

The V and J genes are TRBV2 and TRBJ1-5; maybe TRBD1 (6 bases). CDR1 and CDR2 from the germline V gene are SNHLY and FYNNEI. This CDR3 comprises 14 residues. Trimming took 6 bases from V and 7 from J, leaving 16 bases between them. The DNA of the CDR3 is TGTGCCAGCAGCTCTGGGGGGGGGGCGCAGCCCCAGCATTTT. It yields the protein CASSSGGGAQPQHF.

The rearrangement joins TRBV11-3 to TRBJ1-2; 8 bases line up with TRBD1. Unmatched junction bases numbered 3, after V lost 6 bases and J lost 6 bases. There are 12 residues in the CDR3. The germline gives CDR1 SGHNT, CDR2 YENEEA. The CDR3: CASRSDRDGYTF. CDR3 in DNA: TGTGCCAGCAGATCGGACAGGGATGGCTACACCTTC.

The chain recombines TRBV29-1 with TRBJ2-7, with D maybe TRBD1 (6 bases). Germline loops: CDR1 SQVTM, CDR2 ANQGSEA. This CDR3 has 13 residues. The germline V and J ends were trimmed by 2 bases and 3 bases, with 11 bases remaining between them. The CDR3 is CSVELQDSYEQYF. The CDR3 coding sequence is TGCAGCGTTGAACTCCAGGACAGCTACGAGCAGTACTTC.

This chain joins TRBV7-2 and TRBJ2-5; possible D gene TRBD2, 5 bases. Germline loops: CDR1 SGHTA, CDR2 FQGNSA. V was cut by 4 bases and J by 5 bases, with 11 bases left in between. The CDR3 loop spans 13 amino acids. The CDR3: CASSYTRGETQYF. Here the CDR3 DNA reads TGTGCCAGCAGCTATACTAGAGGGGAGACCCAGTACTTC.

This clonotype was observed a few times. The CDR3 loop is CASSVGQPAYEQYF. CDR3 nucleotide sequence: TGTGCCAGCAGCGTGGGACAGCCAGCCTACGAGCAGTACTTC. V gene TRBV5-6 combines with J gene TRBJ2-7; 7 bases match TRBD1. Germline-derived CDR1 and CDR2 are SGHDT and YYEEEE. The CDR3 covers 14 residues. Trimming took 4 bases from V and 2 from J; bases not matched to a gene: 6.

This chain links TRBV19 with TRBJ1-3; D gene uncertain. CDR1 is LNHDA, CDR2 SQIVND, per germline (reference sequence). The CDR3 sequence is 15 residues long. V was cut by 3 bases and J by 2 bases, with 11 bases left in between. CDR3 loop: CASSIQEEPGNTIYF. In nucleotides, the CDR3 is TGTGCCAGTAGTATCCAGGAAGAACCTGGAAACACCATATATTTT. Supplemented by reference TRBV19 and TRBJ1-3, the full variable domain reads DGGITQSPKYLFRKEGQNVTLSCEQNLNHDAMYWYRQDPGQGLRLIYYSQIVNDFQKGDIAEGYSVSREKKESFPLTVTSAQKNPTAFYLCASSIQEEPGNTIYFGEGSWLTVV.

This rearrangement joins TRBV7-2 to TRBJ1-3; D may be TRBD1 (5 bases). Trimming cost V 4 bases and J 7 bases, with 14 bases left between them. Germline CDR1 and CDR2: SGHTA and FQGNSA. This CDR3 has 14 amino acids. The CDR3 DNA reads TGTGCCAGCAGCTCCCAGGGCGGAATGAACACCATATATTTT. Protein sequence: CASSSQGGMNTIYF.

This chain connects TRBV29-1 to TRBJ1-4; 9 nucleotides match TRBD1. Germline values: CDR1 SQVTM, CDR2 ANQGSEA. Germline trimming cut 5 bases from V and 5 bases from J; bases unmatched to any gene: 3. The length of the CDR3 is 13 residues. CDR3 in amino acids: CSVYGTGNEKLFF. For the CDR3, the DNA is TGCAGCGTTTACGGGACAGGGAATGAAAAACTGTTTTTT.

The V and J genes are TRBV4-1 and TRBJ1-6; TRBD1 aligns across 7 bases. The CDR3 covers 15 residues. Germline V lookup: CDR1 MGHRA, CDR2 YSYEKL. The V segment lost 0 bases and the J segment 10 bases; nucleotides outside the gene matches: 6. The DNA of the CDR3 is TGCGCCAGCAGCCAAGACAGGGGGTGGGTGTCACCCCTCCACTTT. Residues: CASSQDRGWVSPLHF.

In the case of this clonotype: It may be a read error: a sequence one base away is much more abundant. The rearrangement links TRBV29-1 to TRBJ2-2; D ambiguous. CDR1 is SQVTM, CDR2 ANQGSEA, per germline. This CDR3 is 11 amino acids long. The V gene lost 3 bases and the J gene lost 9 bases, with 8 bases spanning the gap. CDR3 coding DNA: TGCAGCGTTGATGGTTCCAGGGAGCTGTTTTTT. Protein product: CSVDGSRELFF.

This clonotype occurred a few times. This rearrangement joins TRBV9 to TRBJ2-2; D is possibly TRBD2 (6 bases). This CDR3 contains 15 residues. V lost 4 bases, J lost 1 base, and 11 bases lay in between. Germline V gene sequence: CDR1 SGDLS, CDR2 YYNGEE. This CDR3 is CASSQVGGNTGELFF. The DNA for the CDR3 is TGTGCCAGCAGCCAAGTCGGGGGGAACACCGGGGAGCTGTTTTTT.

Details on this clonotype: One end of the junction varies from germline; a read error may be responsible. The CDR3 protein is CASGTGYEQCF. The CDR3 nucleotides are TGTGCCAGCGGGACAGGCTACGAGCAGTGCTTC. The J gene is TRBJ2-7, the V gene TRBV2; 8 bases match TRBD1. Per germline, CDR1 SNHLY and CDR2 FYNNEI. This CDR3 is built from 11 residues.

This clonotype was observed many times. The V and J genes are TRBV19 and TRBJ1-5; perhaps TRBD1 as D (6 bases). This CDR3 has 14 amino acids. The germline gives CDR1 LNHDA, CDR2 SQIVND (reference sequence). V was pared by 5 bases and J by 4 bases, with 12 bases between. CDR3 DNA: TGTGCCAGTAGTGACACAGGGCGGAATCAGCCCCAGCATTTT. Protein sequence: CASSDTGRNQPQHF.

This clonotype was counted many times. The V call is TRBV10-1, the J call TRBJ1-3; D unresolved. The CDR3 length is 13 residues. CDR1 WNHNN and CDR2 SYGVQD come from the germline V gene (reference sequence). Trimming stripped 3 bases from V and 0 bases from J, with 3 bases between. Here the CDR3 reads CASSEGSGNTIYF. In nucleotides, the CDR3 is TGCGCCAGCAGTGAAGGCTCTGGAAACACCATATATTTT.

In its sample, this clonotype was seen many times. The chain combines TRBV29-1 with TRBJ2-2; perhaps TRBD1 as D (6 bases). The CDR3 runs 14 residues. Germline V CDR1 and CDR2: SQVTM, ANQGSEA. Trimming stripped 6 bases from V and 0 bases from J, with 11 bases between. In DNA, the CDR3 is TGCAGCGTCAGGGGCCTCGCGAACACCGGGGAGCTGTTTTTT. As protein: CSVRGLANTGELFF.

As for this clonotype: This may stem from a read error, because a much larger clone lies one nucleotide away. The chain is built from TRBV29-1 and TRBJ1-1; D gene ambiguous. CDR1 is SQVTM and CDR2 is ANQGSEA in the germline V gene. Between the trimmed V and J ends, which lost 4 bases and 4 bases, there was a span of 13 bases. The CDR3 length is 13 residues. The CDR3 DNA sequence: TGCAGCGTTGTTGAGCACCCGAGCACTGAAGCTTTCTTT. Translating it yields CSVVEHPSTEAFF. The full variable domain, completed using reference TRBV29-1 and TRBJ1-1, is SAVISQKPSRDICQRGTSLTIQCQVDSQVTMMFWYRQQPGQSLTLIATANQGSEATYESGFVIDKFPISRPNLTFSTLTVSNMSPEDSSIYLCSVVEHPSTEAFFGQGTRLTVV.

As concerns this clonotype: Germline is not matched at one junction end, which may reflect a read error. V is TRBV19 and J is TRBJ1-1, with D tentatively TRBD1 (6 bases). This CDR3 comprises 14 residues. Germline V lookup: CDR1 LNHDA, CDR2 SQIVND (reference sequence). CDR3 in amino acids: CASSTGQSYTEALF. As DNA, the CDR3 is TGTGCCAGTTCGACCGGACAGAGTTACACTGAAGCTCTCTTT.

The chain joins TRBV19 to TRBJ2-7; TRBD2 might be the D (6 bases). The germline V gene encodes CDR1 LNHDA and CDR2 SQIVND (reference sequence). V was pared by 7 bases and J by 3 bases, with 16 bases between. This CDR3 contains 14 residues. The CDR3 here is CASTVGDGGYEQYF. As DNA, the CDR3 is TGTGCCAGTACCGTTGGCGACGGGGGCTACGAGCAGTACTTC.

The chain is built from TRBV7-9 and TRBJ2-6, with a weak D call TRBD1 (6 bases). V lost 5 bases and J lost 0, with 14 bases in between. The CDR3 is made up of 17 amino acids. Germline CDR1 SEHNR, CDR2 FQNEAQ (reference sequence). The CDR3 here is CASSQTGSSSGANVLTF. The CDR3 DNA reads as TGTGCCAGCAGCCAGACAGGATCCTCCTCTGGGGCCAACGTCCTGACTTTC.

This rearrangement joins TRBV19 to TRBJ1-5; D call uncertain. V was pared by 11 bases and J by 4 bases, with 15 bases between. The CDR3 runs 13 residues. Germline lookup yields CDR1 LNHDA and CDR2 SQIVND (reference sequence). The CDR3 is CAWSSSGNQPQHF. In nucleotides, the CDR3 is TGTGCCTGGAGTTCTTCAGGTAATCAGCCCCAGCATTTT.

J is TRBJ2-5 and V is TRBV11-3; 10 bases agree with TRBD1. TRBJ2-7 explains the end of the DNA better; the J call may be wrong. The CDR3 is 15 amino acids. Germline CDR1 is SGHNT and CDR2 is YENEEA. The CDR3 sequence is CASSRSGTGVTEQYF. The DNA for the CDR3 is TGTGCCAGCAGCCGATCCGGGACAGGGGTGACCGAGCAGTACTTC.

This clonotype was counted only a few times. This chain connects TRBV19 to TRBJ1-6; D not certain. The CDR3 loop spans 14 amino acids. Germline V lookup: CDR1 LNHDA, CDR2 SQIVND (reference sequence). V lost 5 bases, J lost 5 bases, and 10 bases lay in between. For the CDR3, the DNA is TGTGCCAGTAGTTTCGCAGAGAATAATTCACCCCTCCACTTT. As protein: CASSFAENNSPLHF.

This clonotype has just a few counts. CDR3 residues: CASSLSWQAYEQYF. The CDR3 DNA reads as TGTGCCAGCAGTTTAAGTTGGCAGGCCTACGAGCAGTACTTC. This sequence joins TRBV6-5 and TRBJ2-7; D remains ambiguous. V was shortened by 4 bases and J by 2 bases, with 12 bases between the two germline ends. CDR3 length: 14 residues. In germline, CDR1 is MNHEY, CDR2 SVGAGI.

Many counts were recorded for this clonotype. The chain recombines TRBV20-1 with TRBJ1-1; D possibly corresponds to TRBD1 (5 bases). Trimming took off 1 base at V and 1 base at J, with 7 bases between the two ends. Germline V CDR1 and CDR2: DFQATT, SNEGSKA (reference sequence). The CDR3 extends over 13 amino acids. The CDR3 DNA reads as TGCAGTGCTAGAGGACAGAGGAACACTGAAGCTTTCTTT. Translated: CSARGQRNTEAFF.